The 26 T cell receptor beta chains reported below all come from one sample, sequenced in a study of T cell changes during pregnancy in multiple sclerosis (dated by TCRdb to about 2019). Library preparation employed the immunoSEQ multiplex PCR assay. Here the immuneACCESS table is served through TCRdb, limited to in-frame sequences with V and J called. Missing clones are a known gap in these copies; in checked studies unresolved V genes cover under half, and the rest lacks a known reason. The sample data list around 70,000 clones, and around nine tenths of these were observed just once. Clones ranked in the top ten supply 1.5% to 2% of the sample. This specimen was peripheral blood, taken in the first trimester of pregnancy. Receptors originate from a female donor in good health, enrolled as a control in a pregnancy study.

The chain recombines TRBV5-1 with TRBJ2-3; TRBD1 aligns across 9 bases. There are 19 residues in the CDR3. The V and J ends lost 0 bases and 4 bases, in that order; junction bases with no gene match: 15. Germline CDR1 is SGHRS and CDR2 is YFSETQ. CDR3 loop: CASSLAGSFGTGSADTQYF. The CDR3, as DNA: TGCGCCAGCAGCTTGGCCGGATCGTTCGGGACAGGGTCTGCAGATACGCAGTATTTT. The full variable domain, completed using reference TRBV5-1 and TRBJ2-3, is KAGVTQTPRYLIKTRGQQVTLSCSPISGHRSVSWYQQTPGQGLQFLFEYFSETQRNKGNFPGRFSGRQFSNSRSEMNVSTLELGDSALYLCASSLAGSFGTGSADTQYFGPGTRLTVL.

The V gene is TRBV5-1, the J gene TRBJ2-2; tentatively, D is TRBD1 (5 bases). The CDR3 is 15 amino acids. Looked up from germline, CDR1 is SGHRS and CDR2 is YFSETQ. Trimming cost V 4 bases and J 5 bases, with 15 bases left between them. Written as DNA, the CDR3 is TGCGCCAGCAGCGAGACAGTATCGTTTACCGGGGAGCTGTTTTTT. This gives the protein CASSETVSFTGELFF. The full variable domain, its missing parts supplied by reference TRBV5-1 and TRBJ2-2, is KAGVTQTPRYLIKTRGQQVTLSCSPISGHRSVSWYQQTPGQGLQFLFEYFSETQRNKGNFPGRFSGRQFSNSRSEMNVSTLELGDSALYLCASSETVSFTGELFFGEGSRLTVL.

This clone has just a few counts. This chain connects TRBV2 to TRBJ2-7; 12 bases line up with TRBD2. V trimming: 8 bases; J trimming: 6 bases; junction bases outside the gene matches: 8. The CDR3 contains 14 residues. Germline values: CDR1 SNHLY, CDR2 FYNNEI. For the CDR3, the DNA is TGTGCCAGCCGCCAGGCTAGCGGGAGGGGCGAGCAGTACTTC. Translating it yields CASRQASGRGEQYF.

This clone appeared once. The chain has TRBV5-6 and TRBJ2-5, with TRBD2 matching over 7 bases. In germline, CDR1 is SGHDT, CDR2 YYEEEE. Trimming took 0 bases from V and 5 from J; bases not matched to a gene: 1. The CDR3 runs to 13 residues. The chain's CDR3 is CASSLGRGETQYF. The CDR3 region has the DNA TGTGCCAGCAGCTTGGGGCGGGGGGAGACCCAGTACTTC.

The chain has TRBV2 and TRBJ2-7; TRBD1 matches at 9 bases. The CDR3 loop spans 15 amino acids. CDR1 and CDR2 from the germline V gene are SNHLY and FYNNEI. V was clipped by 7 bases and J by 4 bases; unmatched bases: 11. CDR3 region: CASIKGGTGNYEQYF. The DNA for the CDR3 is TGTGCCAGCATAAAAGGGGGGACAGGGAATTACGAGCAGTACTTC. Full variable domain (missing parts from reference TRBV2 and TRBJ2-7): EPEVTQTPSHQVTQMGQEVILRCVPISNHLYFYWYRQILGQKVEFLVSFYNNEISEKSEIFDDQFSVERPDGSNFTLKIRSTKLEDSAMYFCASIKGGTGNYEQYFGPGTRLTVT.

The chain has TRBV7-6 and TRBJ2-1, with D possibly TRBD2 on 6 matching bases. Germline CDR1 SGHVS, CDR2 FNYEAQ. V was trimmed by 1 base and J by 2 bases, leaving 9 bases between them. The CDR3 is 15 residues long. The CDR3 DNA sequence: TGTGCCAGCAGCTTAGGGGCGGGACCCTACAATGAGCAGTTCTTC. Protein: CASSLGAGPYNEQFF.

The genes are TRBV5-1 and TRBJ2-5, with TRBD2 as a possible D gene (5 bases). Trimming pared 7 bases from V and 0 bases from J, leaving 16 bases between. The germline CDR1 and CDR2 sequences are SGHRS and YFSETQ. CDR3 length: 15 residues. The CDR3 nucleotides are TGCGCCAGCGGCCCCCGTGAGCGGTACCAAGAGACCCAGTACTTC. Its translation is CASGPRERYQETQYF.

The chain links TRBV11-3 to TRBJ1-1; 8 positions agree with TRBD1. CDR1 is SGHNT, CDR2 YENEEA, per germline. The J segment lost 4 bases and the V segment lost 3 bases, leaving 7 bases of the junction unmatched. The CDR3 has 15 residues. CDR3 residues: CASSFTGGRVTEAFF. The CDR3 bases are TGTGCCAGCAGCTTTACAGGGGGTCGGGTCACTGAAGCTTTCTTT.

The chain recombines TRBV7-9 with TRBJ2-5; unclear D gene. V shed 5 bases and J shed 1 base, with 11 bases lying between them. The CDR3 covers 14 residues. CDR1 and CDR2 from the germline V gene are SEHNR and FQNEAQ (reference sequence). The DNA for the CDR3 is TGTGCCAGCAGCGAGCGCCTAGTCCAAGAGACCCAGTACTTC. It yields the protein CASSERLVQETQYF.

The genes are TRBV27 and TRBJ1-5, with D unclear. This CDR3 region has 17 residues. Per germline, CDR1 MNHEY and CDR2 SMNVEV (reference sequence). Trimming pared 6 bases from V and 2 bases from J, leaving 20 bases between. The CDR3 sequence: CASRPRSREYRNQPQHF. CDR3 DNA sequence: TGTGCCAGCAGGCCGCGATCCCGGGAGTACCGCAATCAGCCCCAGCATTTT.

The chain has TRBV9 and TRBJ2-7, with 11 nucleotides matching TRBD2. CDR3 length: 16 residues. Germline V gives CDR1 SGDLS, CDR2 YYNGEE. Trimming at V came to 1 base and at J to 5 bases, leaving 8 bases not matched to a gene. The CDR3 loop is CASSVSILAGDNEQYF. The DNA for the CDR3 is TGTGCCAGCAGCGTAAGCATACTAGCGGGAGATAACGAGCAGTACTTC.

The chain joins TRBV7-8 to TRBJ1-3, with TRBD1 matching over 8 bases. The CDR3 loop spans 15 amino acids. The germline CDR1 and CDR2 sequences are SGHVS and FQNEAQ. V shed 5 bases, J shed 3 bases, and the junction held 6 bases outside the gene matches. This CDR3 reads CASSLGGQVGNTIYF. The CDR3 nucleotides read TGTGCCAGCAGCCTAGGGGGACAGGTTGGAAACACCATATATTTT.

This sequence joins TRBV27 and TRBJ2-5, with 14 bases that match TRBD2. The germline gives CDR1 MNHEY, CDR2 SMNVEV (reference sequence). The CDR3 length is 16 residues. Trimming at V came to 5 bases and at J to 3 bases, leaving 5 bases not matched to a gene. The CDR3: CASSLGLAGGEETQYF. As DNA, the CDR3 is TGTGCCAGCAGTCTAGGACTAGCGGGAGGTGAAGAGACCCAGTACTTC.

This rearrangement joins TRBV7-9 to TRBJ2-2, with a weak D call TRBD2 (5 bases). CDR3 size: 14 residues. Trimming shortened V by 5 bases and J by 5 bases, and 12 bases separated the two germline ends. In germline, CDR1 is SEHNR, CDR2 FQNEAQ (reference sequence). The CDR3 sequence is CASSRTGMTGELFF. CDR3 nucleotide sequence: TGTGCCAGCAGCCGCACCGGGATGACCGGGGAGCTGTTTTTT.

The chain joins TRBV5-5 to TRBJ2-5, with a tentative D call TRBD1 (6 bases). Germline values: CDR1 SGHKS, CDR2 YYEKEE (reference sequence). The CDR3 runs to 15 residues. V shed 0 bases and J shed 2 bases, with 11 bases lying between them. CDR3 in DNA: TGTGCCAGCAGCTTGGGAACAGGGATTCAAGAGACCCAGTACTTC. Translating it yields CASSLGTGIQETQYF.

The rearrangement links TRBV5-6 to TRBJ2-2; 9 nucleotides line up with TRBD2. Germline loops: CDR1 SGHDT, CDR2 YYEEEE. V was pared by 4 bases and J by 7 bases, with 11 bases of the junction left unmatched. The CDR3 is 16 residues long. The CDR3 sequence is CASSQLREGRVGELFF. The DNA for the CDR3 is TGTGCCAGCAGCCAATTGCGGGAGGGCCGTGTCGGGGAGCTGTTTTTT. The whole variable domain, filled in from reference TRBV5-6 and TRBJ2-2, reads DAGVTQSPTHLIKTRGQQVTLRCSPKSGHDTVSWYQQALGQGPQFIFQYYEEEERQRGNFPDRFSGHQFPNYSSELNVNALLLGDSALYLCASSQLREGRVGELFFGEGSRLTVL.

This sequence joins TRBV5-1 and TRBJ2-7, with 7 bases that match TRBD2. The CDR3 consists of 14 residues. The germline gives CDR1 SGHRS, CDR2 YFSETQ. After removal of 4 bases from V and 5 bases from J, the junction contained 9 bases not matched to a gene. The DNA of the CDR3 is TGCGCCAGCAGCCCACTAGCGCCCTTCGACGAGCAGTACTTC. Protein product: CASSPLAPFDEQYF.

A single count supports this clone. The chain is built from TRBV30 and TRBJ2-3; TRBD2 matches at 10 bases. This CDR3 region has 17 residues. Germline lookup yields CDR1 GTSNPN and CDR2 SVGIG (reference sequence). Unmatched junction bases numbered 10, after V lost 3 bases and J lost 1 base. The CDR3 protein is CAWSSPGGTSGTDTQYF. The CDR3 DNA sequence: TGTGCCTGGAGCTCCCCCGGTGGGACTAGCGGCACAGATACGCAGTATTTT.

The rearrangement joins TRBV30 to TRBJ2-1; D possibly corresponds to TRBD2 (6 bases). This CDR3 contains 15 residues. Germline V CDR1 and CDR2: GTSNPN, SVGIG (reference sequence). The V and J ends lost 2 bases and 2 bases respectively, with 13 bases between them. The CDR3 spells CAWSFGTRTYNEQFF. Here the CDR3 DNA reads TGTGCCTGGAGTTTCGGGACTCGCACCTACAATGAGCAGTTCTTC. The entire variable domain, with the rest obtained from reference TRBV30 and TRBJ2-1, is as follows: SQTIHQWPATLVQPVGSPLSLECTVEGTSNPNLYWYRQAAGRGLQLLFYSVGIGQISSEVPQNLSASRPQDRQFILSSKKLLLSDSGFYLCAWSFGTRTYNEQFFGPGTRLTVL.

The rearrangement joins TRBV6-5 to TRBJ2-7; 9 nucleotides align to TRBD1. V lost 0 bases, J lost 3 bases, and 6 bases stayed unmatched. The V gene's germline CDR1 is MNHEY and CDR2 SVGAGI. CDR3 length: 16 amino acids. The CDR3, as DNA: TGTGCCAGCAGTTACTCGGCCGGGACAGGGATCTACGAGCAGTACTTC. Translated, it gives CASSYSAGTGIYEQYF.

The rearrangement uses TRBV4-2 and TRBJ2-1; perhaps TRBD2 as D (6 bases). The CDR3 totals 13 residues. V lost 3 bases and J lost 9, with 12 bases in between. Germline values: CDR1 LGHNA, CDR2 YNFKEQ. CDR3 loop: CASSQEGPSEQFF. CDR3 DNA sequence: TGTGCCAGCAGCCAGGAGGGGCCTTCTGAGCAGTTCTTC.

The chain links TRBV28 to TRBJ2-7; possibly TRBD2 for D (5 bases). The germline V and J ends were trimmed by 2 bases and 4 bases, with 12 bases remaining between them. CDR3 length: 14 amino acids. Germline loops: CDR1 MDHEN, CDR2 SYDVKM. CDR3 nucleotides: TGTGCCAGCAGTTTACGTTCTAGCAGTTACGAGCAGTACTTC. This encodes CASSLRSSSYEQYF.

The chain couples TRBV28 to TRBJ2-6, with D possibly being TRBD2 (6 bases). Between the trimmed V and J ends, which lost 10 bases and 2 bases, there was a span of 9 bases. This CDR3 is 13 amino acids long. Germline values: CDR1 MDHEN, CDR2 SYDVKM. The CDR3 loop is CATGGTGANVLTF. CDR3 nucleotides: TGTGCCACCGGGGGTACTGGGGCCAACGTCCTGACTTTC. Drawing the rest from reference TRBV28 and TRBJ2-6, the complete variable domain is DVKVTQSSRYLVKRTGEKVFLECVQDMDHENMFWYRQDPGLGLRLIYFSYDVKMKEKGDIPEGYSVSREKKERFSLILESASTNQTSMYLCATGGTGANVLTFGAGSRLTVL.

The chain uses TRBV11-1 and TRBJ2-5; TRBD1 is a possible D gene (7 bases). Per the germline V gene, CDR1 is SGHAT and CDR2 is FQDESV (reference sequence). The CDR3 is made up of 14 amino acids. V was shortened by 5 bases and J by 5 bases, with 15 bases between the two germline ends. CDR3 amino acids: CASSPDRAGETQYF. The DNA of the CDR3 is TGTGCCAGCAGCCCCGACAGGGCGGGGGAGACCCAGTACTTC.

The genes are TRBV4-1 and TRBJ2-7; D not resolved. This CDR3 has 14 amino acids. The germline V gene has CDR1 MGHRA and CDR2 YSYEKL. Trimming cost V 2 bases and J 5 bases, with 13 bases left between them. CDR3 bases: TGCGCCAGCAGCCAACCGCAAACGGAGCACGAGCAGTACTTC. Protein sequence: CASSQPQTEHEQYF.

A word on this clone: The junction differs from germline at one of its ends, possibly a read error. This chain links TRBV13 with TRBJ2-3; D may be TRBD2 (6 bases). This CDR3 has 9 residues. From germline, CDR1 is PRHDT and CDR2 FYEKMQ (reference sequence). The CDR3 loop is CASSELRDW. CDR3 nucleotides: TGTGCCAGCAGCGAGCTGCGGGATTGG.